This entry features one TCR beta chain sequence. Its antigen is currently unknown. The sample is drawn from a study of T cell responses to AZD1222 COVID-19 vaccine. Study results and limitations: Donors were chiefly white British, with a greater number of females, and clonal diversity was perhaps underestimated. An increase in Spike-specific TCR breadth and depth was observed after two AZD1222 doses.

Clones were read by immunoSEQ multiplex PCR, and TCRdb kept only the in-frame ones, dropping some. The repertoire holds some 170,000 clones, with 85% to 90% as singletons. Material: peripheral blood, obtained 28 days after the second dose of the MenACWY control vaccine. This clonotype was obtained from an adult who received the MenACWY meningococcal vaccine as a control.

The CDR3 is CASGSAGYFAEAFF. The CDR3 coding sequence is TGTGCCAGTGGGAGTGCGGGATATTTCGCTGAAGCTTTCTTT. V and J are TRBV27 and TRBJ1-1; D is undetermined. The CDR3 is 14 amino acids. Trimming shortened V by 9 bases and J by 6 bases, and 20 bases separated the two germline ends. The V gene's germline CDR1 is MNHEY and CDR2 SMNVEV (reference sequence).